Below, one T cell receptor beta chain is given with its context. A few counts support this clonotype. The target of this receptor is not known. Per-base quality was not reported, and no clone a single base away is much larger than it. The sample comes from a study of response to subunit inactivated influenza vaccine listed by TCRdb under 2018. Broadly, across the study: The study used deep quantitative T cell receptor repertoire profiling to track responses to a trivalent subunit inactivated influenza vaccine.

The library was made by RT-PCR. Sequenced on an Illumina HiSeq 2500. TCRdb cleaned the public reads at Q25 with fastp, built clones with MiXCR and kept in-frame beta chains. Each record represents a unique CDR3 protein, reported with the most common genes and DNA among its rows. Here the sample has about 170,000 distinct CDR3 sequences; roughly 12% occur a single time. About 29% of the sample is held by the ten biggest clonotypes. The paper as a whole reports these results and caveats: According to the authors, only a limited number of new T cells may be recruited by each seasonal influenza vaccination.

The germline V gene (reference sequence) yields SEHNR for CDR1 and FQNEAQ for CDR2. V and J are truncated by 4 bases and 4 bases respectively, leaving an intervening sequence of 17 bases. The CDR3 contains 15 residues, cysteine and phenylalanine counted. Only the CDR3 part of the read is kept: 45 bases, read in frame from the first base. The same sample was also used in a study of T cells expressing NK-cell markers. As noted in the second study: The TCR beta cDNA libraries were made using 5'RACE template switching, a step that added both a universal primer site and unique molecular identifiers. TCR beta-chain repertoires were profiled in sorted CD3+CD56+NKG2C+, CD3+CD56+NKG2C- and CD3+CD56-NKG2C+ T-cell subsets from several donors. Among the eight sequenced donors, seven were HCMV-seropositive and one was HCMV-seronegative. In several experiments an anti-gammadeltaTCR antibody was added to restrict sorting to alphabetaTCR-expressing T cells. In more than five donors, the dominant CD3+CD56+NKG2C+ clonotypes were found to rank among the top 10 CD8+ clonotypes and to make up 1.0-7.0% of CD8+ T cells. Those dominant clonotypes were again the most abundant among CD3+CD56-NKG2C+ cells in a few donors, at about 28.3-65%. Whether the expanded NKG2C-expressing T cell clones were specific for HCMV antigens was left unclear. The eight sequenced donors were randomly selected healthy volunteers, three men and five women. A commercial ELISA kit detecting HCMV-specific IgG in serum was used to determine HCMV serostatus. Peripheral blood mononuclear cells were isolated from blood by Ficoll density gradient centrifugation. Magnetic immunoseparation with Miltenyi isolation kits was used to isolate CD4+ and CD8+ T cells from PBMC. Priming for cDNA synthesis came from the TCR beta constant segment, and two successive PCR amplification steps followed. Illumina HiSeq 2000/2500, MiSeq or NextSeq was used to sequence libraries as 2 x 150 bp reads. MIGEC was used to demultiplex reads and group the reads by UMI, and MiTCR was used to assemble and quantify clonotypes. To remove erroneous sequences, TCR cDNA sequences were retained only when supported by two or more reads. The tcR package was used for downstream repertoire analysis, and clonotypes were matched across fractions by CDR3 nucleotide sequence plus V segment. VDJmatch was used to annotate antigen specificity against VDJdb, with one amino acid substitution allowed in CDR3.

The source material was CD8+ T cells sorted from PBMCs, sampled 11 to 12 days after vaccination. The clonotype comes from a man over 45 who received an inactivated influenza vaccine. Donor details come from another sample of the same person, matched by shared clones. The chain was built from TRBV7-9 and TRBJ2-7; the D segment is perhaps TRBD1 or TRBD2, each sharing 5 matched bases. CDR3 region: CASSSQDGTFYEQYF. The nucleotide sequence is given as TGTGCCAGCAGCTCCCAAGACGGGACCTTTTACGAGCAGTACTTC.